This record looks at one T cell receptor (beta chain) sequence and its context. As yet, its antigen is unknown. Alongside a J-beta primer mix, a sample-barcoded 5' primer served in a second PCR lasting roughly 7 to 11 cycles. Every sample produced at least 2.5 million CDR3-containing paired-end reads. One entry per CDR3 protein results from TCRdb running MiXCR on the 5' RACE reads. Altogether 720,000 or so distinct CDR3 sequences are present, approximately 40% being singletons, with the ten largest covering 30%. The sample originates from a study of blood T cells in healthy people across ages. General study points: Getting older went along with TCR beta diversity per million T cells dropping roughly linearly.

Per germline, CDR1 SQVTM and CDR2 ANQGSEA. This CDR3 comprises 14 residues. Trimming took 4 bases from V and 7 from J, leaving 17 bases between them. Sample: blood. V gene TRBV29-1 combines with J gene TRBJ2-1; D is possibly TRBD1 (6 bases). This TCR was sampled from a man older than 75 in good health. In DNA form, the CDR3 reads TGCAGCGTTGCACTCGTACAGGGTCAGAATGAGCAGTTCTTC. It codes for CSVALVQGQNEQFF.